This TCR beta chain was sequenced for a study of shared clonotypes between healthy human individuals. As to this clone: Other DNA sequences in the same sample also yield this CDR3.

Germline assignment: CDR1 SGHRS and CDR2 YFSETQ. Losses at the gene ends were 4 bases for V and 3 bases for J; bases not matched to a gene: 5. The CDR3 totals 15 residues. Libraries were prepared by immunoSEQ multiplex PCR; TCRdb keeps only in-frame clonotypes and omits some of them. The table shows some 2.4 million clones, with more than 85% occurring only once. The sequence came from a man between 18 and 29 years old in good health. Some clones in this sample may be carry-over from other donors' samples. The chain is built from TRBV5-1 and TRBJ2-2; 8 bases agree with TRBD1. The source material was naive CD4+ T cells from PBMCs. Sample subset: CD45RA+ positively selected. The CDR3 bases are TGCGCCAGCAGCCCGGGACAGGTTTACACCGGGGAGCTGTTTTTT. Amino acids: CASSPGQVYTGELFF. Combining the CDR3 with reference TRBV5-1 and TRBJ2-2 gives the whole variable domain KAGVTQTPRYLIKTRGQQVTLSCSPISGHRSVSWYQQTPGQGLQFLFEYFSETQRNKGNFPGRFSGRQFSNSRSEMNVSTLELGDSALYLCASSPGQVYTGELFFGEGSRLTVL.